This T cell receptor (beta chain) is from a study of cytomegalovirus exposure and HLA in healthy donors. Study findings and constraints: Association of 15,000 to 20,000 TCR beta sequences with HLA alleles was found at 0.05 false discovery rate in a later analysis. Later analysis showed TCR association rates varying by HLA locus, highest for DRB1 and lowest for HLA-C. When the data were analyzed later, several of the most significant clusters appeared to be linked to common viral pathogens.

A remark on this clone: Its target is not known.

CDR3 length equals 15 residues. The germline V gene has CDR1 SNHLY and CDR2 FYNNEI. V dropped 7 bases and J dropped 0 bases, with 13 bases sitting between them. With 60 Vbeta and 13 Jbeta primers, the PCR was carried out. This table comes from immunoSEQ multiplex PCR, and its TCRdb copy is limited to in-frame clones, with some not included. The sample yields some 270,000 clones, around 90% seen once. V gene TRBV2 combines with J gene TRBJ1-5, with D perhaps TRBD1 (6 bases). Sequenced material: PBMCs. The TCR comes from a girl aged 2-15 years in good health and CMV-seronegative. For the CDR3, the DNA is TGTGCCAGCACCCCGACAGGAAATAGCAATCAGCCCCAGCATTTT. Translated: CASTPTGNSNQPQHF.